This T cell receptor (beta chain) was observed in a study of OX40 agonist ivuxolimab in advanced cancers. Study overall: Antecedent anti-PD-1, anti-PD-L1 or anti-CTLA-4 therapy was permissible, with under 50% having received some. Three patients had partial responses: one hepatocellular carcinoma, two cutaneous melanoma. Broader study findings: In general, CD8+ T cells held more expanded clones than CD4+ did, on average. Patients with a partial response at 0.1-3.0 mg/kg had among the lowest clonal expansion.

Measured with immunoSEQ multiplex PCR; TCRdb has only the in-frame clones, and not every one. The data contain approximately 17,000 clones, around 80% of them singletons. V dropped 3 bases and J dropped 5; count of bases not matched to a gene: 11. The CDR3 consists of 16 residues. Germline V lookup: CDR1 SGDLS, CDR2 YYNGEE. A word on this clone: Its antigen is unidentified.

The chain uses TRBV9 and TRBJ1-1, with 9 bases aligning to TRBD1. This specimen consisted of CD4+ or CD8+ T cells sorted from blood, obtained in a trial of the OX40 agonist ivuxolimab. The sequence was obtained from an adult with an advanced solid tumor such as melanoma, head and neck, liver or kidney cancer. Here the CDR3 DNA reads TGTGCCAGCAGCGCAACCCCGGACAGGGGAAGGACTGAAGCTTTCTTT. Protein product: CASSATPDRGRTEAFF.